This is a list of T cell receptor beta chains from one sample in a study of blood T cell repertoires in COVID-19. Libraries were prepared by immunoSEQ multiplex PCR; TCRdb keeps only in-frame clonotypes and omits some of them. The sample includes roughly 160,000 clones, roughly 85% of them seen just once. Source material: PBMCs or T cells enriched from blood (not recorded which). The receptors here all came from a man between 60 and 75 years old who had recovered from COVID-19. Each CDR3 is given with its conserved first and last residue. The order of the fields is V gene, J gene, D gene, clone size, CDR3 DNA, CDR3 protein. The D gene is left open where the match is weak. Clone size is given for some rows only: seen once, a few or many times, or a class if the clone is expanded.

V gene: TRBV18
J gene: TRBJ1-1
D gene: -
clone size: -
CDR3 DNA: TGTGCCAGCTCACCACCTGGGAGGGGGAAGAAGATGAACACTGAAGCTTTCTTT
CDR3 protein: CASSPPGRGKKMNTEAFF

V gene: TRBV24-1
J gene: TRBJ1-5
D gene: -
clone size: few
CDR3 DNA: TGTGCCACCAGTGATTCCGACGACAGGTTCAATCAGCCCCAGCATTTT
CDR3 protein: CATSDSDDRFNQPQHF

V gene: TRBV7-3
J gene: TRBJ2-5
D gene: -
clone size: -
CDR3 DNA: TGTGCCAGCAGCCGGGACTCCCAAGAGACCCAGTACTTC
CDR3 protein: CASSRDSQETQYF

V gene: TRBV27
J gene: TRBJ2-7
D gene: TRBD1
clone size: -
CDR3 DNA: TGTGCCAGCAGTTTTATTGGACAGGGGGGGACCTACGAGCAGTACTTC
CDR3 protein: CASSFIGQGGTYEQYF

V gene: TRBV2
J gene: TRBJ2-7
D gene: -
clone size: -
CDR3 DNA: TGTGCCAGCAGGACAGATTCCTACGAGCAGTACTTC
CDR3 protein: CASRTDSYEQYF

V gene: TRBV11-3
J gene: TRBJ2-5
D gene: -
clone size: many
CDR3 DNA: TGTGCCAGCAGCCCGATGGAGGAAGAGACCCAGTACTTC
CDR3 protein: CASSPMEEETQYF

V gene: TRBV15
J gene: TRBJ1-5
D gene: TRBD1
clone size: -
CDR3 DNA: TGTGCCACCAGCTTGGGACAGGGGGCTCGGGGCAATCAGCCCCAGCATTTT
CDR3 protein: CATSLGQGARGNQPQHF

V gene: TRBV2
J gene: TRBJ1-2
D gene: -
clone size: -
CDR3 DNA: TGTGCCAGCAGTGCGGATTGGGGCCCGACTTATGGCTACACCTTC
CDR3 protein: CASSADWGPTYGYTF

V gene: TRBV6-2/TRBV6-3
J gene: TRBJ1-2
D gene: -
clone size: once
CDR3 DNA: TGTGCCAGCAGTTCCCCGGCTCTCGGGTTTTATGGCTACACCTTC
CDR3 protein: CASSSPALGFYGYTF

V gene: TRBV18
J gene: TRBJ2-1
D gene: -
clone size: -
CDR3 DNA: TGTGCCAGCTCACCAGGGGGGGGCGCGGGCAATGAGCAGTTCTTC
CDR3 protein: CASSPGGGAGNEQFF

V gene: TRBV29-1
J gene: TRBJ2-1
D gene: -
clone size: -
CDR3 DNA: TGCAGCGTTGCGCTGACATCTGCCGTGGGCAATGAGCAGTTCTTC
CDR3 protein: CSVALTSAVGNEQFF

V gene: TRBV6-5
J gene: TRBJ1-1
D gene: -
clone size: -
CDR3 DNA: TGTGCCAGCCAGACAGACATGAACACTGAAGCTTTCTTT
CDR3 protein: CASQTDMNTEAFF

V gene: TRBV21-1
J gene: TRBJ1-5
D gene: -
clone size: -
CDR3 DNA: TGTGCCAGTCCGGAGTGGGTGGGAGCTAAGAATCAGCCCCAGCATTTT
CDR3 protein: CASPEWVGAKNQPQHF

V gene: TRBV29-1
J gene: TRBJ1-5
D gene: -
clone size: -
CDR3 DNA: TGCAGCGCCGCGGACGGGGATCAGCCCCAGCATTTT
CDR3 protein: CSAADGDQPQHF

V gene: TRBV9
J gene: TRBJ1-6
D gene: TRBD1
clone size: -
CDR3 DNA: TGTGCCAGCAGCACCGGACAGGGGGCATATTCACCCCTCCACTTT
CDR3 protein: CASSTGQGAYSPLHF

V gene: TRBV27
J gene: TRBJ2-2
D gene: -
clone size: -
CDR3 DNA: TGTGCCAGCAGTTCTTCACCCGACAGCCCGAACACCGGGGAGCTGTTTTTT
CDR3 protein: CASSSSPDSPNTGELFF

V gene: TRBV15
J gene: TRBJ1-5
D gene: -
clone size: -
CDR3 DNA: TGTGCCACCAGCAGAGATTTGGGGCGGAATCAGCCCCAGCATTTT
CDR3 protein: CATSRDLGRNQPQHF

V gene: TRBV24-1
J gene: TRBJ1-4
D gene: TRBD1
clone size: -
CDR3 DNA: TGTGCCACCAGTGATCGTACAGGGGGCGGAAGTGAAAAACTGTTTTTT
CDR3 protein: CATSDRTGGGSEKLFF

V gene: TRBV5-1
J gene: TRBJ2-7
D gene: TRBD2
clone size: -
CDR3 DNA: TGCGCCAGCAGCGTGGGACTAGCGGGGGGCTCGAGTTACGAGCAGTACTTC
CDR3 protein: CASSVGLAGGSSYEQYF

V gene: TRBV2
J gene: TRBJ1-3
D gene: -
clone size: -
CDR3 DNA: TGTGCCAGCAGTGAAACACGATCTGGAAACACCATATATTTT
CDR3 protein: CASSETRSGNTIYF

V gene: TRBV6-6
J gene: TRBJ1-4
D gene: -
clone size: -
CDR3 DNA: TGTGCCAGCAGCCCGCGGAGGACTAATGAAAAACTGTTTTTT
CDR3 protein: CASSPRRTNEKLFF

V gene: TRBV19
J gene: TRBJ2-5
D gene: TRBD1
clone size: -
CDR3 DNA: TGTGCCAGTAGCCGGACAGGCGGAGAGACCCAGTACTTC
CDR3 protein: CASSRTGGETQYF

V gene: TRBV5-4
J gene: TRBJ1-1
D gene: -
clone size: -
CDR3 DNA: TGTGCCAGCAGCTTCAGGGGACGACAAGAAGCTTTCTTT
CDR3 protein: CASSFRGRQEAFF

V gene: TRBV5-4
J gene: TRBJ2-7
D gene: TRBD1
clone size: -
CDR3 DNA: TGTGCCAGCAGTGAGAGACAGGGCCTTAGCTACGAGCAGTACTTC
CDR3 protein: CASSERQGLSYEQYF

V gene: TRBV12-3/TRBV12-4
J gene: TRBJ2-1
D gene: -
clone size: few
CDR3 DNA: TGTGCCAGCCGGGATTACAATGAGCAGTTCTTC
CDR3 protein: CASRDYNEQFF

V gene: TRBV4-1
J gene: TRBJ2-1
D gene: -
clone size: few
CDR3 DNA: TGCGCCAGCAGCCCCTACCTCGAATACAATGAGCAGTTCTTC
CDR3 protein: CASSPYLEYNEQFF

V gene: TRBV7-9
J gene: TRBJ1-3
D gene: -
clone size: -
CDR3 DNA: TGTGCCAGCAGTTCGCCCGGTTCTCCCTCTGGAAACACCATATATTTT
CDR3 protein: CASSSPGSPSGNTIYF

V gene: TRBV5-1
J gene: TRBJ2-1
D gene: TRBD1
clone size: -
CDR3 DNA: TGCGCCAGCAGCTTGGGACAGGGGGCGTCCCCAGTATACAATGAGCAGTTCTTC
CDR3 protein: CASSLGQGASPVYNEQFF

V gene: TRBV11-3
J gene: TRBJ1-1
D gene: TRBD1
clone size: few
CDR3 DNA: TGTGCCAGCAGGAAGGCCAGGGACAGGGGTAAAGCTTTCTTT
CDR3 protein: CASRKARDRGKAFF

V gene: TRBV5-4
J gene: TRBJ2-7
D gene: -
clone size: once
CDR3 DNA: TGTGCCAGCAGCTTGGAGGGGAGGACTTCCTACGAGCAGTACTTC
CDR3 protein: CASSLEGRTSYEQYF

V gene: TRBV7-8
J gene: TRBJ2-2
D gene: -
clone size: -
CDR3 DNA: TGTGCCAGCAGCTTATTAGAGGGCTCAAACACCGGGGAGCTGTTTTTT
CDR3 protein: CASSLLEGSNTGELFF

V gene: TRBV7-9
J gene: TRBJ2-1
D gene: TRBD1
clone size: few
CDR3 DNA: TGTGCCAGCAGCCCGACAGGGGGGAATGGGCAGTTCTTC
CDR3 protein: CASSPTGGNGQFF

V gene: TRBV9
J gene: TRBJ2-1
D gene: -
clone size: -
CDR3 DNA: TGTGCCAGCAGCATTAACAGCGGCCCCTCCTACAATGAGCAGTTCTTC
CDR3 protein: CASSINSGPSYNEQFF

V gene: TRBV5-1
J gene: TRBJ2-3
D gene: TRBD2
clone size: -
CDR3 DNA: TGCGCCAGCAGCTTTAGACTAGCGGGGACCACAGATACGCAGTATTTT
CDR3 protein: CASSFRLAGTTDTQYF

V gene: TRBV4-1
J gene: TRBJ2-1
D gene: TRBD1
clone size: -
CDR3 DNA: TGCGCCAGCAGCCAAGAGCAGACAGGGGGCGAGGGTGGCGGGTACAATGAGCAGTTCTTC
CDR3 protein: CASSQEQTGGEGGGYNEQFF

V gene: TRBV19
J gene: TRBJ2-1
D gene: -
clone size: -
CDR3 DNA: TGTGCCAGTAGTATAGTCCTAGTTTCTTACAATGAGCAGTTCTTC
CDR3 protein: CASSIVLVSYNEQFF

V gene: TRBV7-2
J gene: TRBJ2-2
D gene: TRBD1
clone size: -
CDR3 DNA: TGTGCCAGCAGCAAAACTACAGGGGCAAACACCGGGGAGCTGTTTTTT
CDR3 protein: CASSKTTGANTGELFF

V gene: TRBV28
J gene: TRBJ2-2
D gene: TRBD1
clone size: -
CDR3 DNA: TGTGCCAGCACCCTGGGACAGGGGACCGGGGAGCTGTTTTTT
CDR3 protein: CASTLGQGTGELFF

V gene: TRBV2
J gene: TRBJ2-1
D gene: TRBD1
clone size: few
CDR3 DNA: TGTGCCAGCAGTGAAGCGATAGGGGGACAGACCAACAATGAGCAGTTCTTC
CDR3 protein: CASSEAIGGQTNNEQFF

V gene: TRBV7-9
J gene: TRBJ1-2
D gene: -
clone size: -
CDR3 DNA: TGTGCCAGCAGCTTAGGGGGCGGACAGTGGGTCTATGGCTACACCTTC
CDR3 protein: CASSLGGGQWVYGYTF

V gene: TRBV5-6
J gene: TRBJ2-1
D gene: TRBD2
clone size: -
CDR3 DNA: TGTGCCAGCAGCTTACTAGCGGGGGTTGGGGGTAATGAGCAGTTCTTC
CDR3 protein: CASSLLAGVGGNEQFF

V gene: TRBV9
J gene: TRBJ2-7
D gene: TRBD1
clone size: -
CDR3 DNA: TGTGCCAGCAGCGTATCTATCGGGACAGGGGGCGACGAGCAGTACTTC
CDR3 protein: CASSVSIGTGGDEQYF

V gene: TRBV27
J gene: TRBJ2-6
D gene: TRBD2
clone size: -
CDR3 DNA: TGTGCCAGCAGCTCCCCTCGGGGGGGCAACTCTGGGGCCAACGTCCTGACTTTC
CDR3 protein: CASSSPRGGNSGANVLTF

V gene: TRBV24-1
J gene: TRBJ1-5
D gene: TRBD1
clone size: -
CDR3 DNA: TGTGCCACCAGTGGGACAGGGGGCAATCAGCCCCAGCATTTT
CDR3 protein: CATSGTGGNQPQHF

V gene: TRBV5-1
J gene: TRBJ2-1
D gene: -
clone size: -
CDR3 DNA: TGCGCCAGCAGCTTAGCCCGCTCCTACAATGAGCAGTTCTTC
CDR3 protein: CASSLARSYNEQFF